This T cell receptor beta chain came from a study of T-cell memory formation after mild COVID-19. Study-wide points: Memory from before infection featured some responding clones, which suggests cross-reactive memory joined.

TCRdb re-called the 5' RACE reads through MiXCR, storing one row per CDR3 protein. In the table there are 250,000 to 300,000 distinct CDR3 sequences, more than 15% of which are singletons. Trimming pared 8 bases from V and 11 bases from J, leaving 18 bases between. Germline lookup yields CDR1 LGHNA and CDR2 YNFKEQ. This CDR3 contains 12 residues. Worth noting for this clonotype: The antigen remains undetermined.

The rearrangement uses TRBV4-2 and TRBJ1-1; D remains unclear. The sequence derives from a man younger than 30 who had mild COVID-19 (a few samples of this study predate the infection). Cell type and time point are not known. The material sequenced was PBMCs or a T cell subset sorted from them (not recorded which). In DNA, the CDR3 is TGTGCCAGCTCCCTGGGGAGCGGGGTCGCTTTCTTT. Translation: CASSLGSGVAFF.